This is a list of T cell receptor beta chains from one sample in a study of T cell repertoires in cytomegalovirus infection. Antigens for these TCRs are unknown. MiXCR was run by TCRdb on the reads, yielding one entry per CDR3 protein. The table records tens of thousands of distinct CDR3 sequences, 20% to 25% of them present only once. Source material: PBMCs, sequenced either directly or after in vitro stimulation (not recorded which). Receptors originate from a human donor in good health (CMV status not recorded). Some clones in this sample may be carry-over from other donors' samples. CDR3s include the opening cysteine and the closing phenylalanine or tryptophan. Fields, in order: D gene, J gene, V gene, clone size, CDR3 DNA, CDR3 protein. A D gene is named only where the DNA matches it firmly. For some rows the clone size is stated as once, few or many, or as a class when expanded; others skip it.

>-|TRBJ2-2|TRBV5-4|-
TGTGCCAGCAGCCCTGTCCTGAACACCGGGGAGCTGTTTTTT
CASSPVLNTGELFF
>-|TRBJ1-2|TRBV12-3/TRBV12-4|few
TGTGCCAGCACCACCCGGGAGGAGTATGGCTACACCTTC
CASTTREEYGYTF
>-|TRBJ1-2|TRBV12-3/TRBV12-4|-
TGTGCCAGCAGTTTAGTGGGTATTAGCCATGGCTACACCTTC
CASSLVGISHGYTF
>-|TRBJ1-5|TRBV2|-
TGTGCCAGCAGTTTAGGGTCAGGCAATCAGCCCCAGCATTTT
CASSLGSGNQPQHF
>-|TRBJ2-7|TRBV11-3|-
TGTGCCAGCAGCTTAACTGGTCCGGGATACGAGCAGTACTTC
CASSLTGPGYEQYF
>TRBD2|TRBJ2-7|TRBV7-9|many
TGTGCCAGCAGCTCAGGCGGGAGAAGGGCCGAGCAGTACTTC
CASSSGGRRAEQYF
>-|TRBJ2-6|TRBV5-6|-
TGTGCCAGCAGCCGGCCGACGGTGCTAGGCGGGGCCAACGTCCTGACTTTC
CASSRPTVLGGANVLTF
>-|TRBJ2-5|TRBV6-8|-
TGTGCCAGCAGTTACGATATAAGGAGGGTAGGGCCAGAGACCCAGTACTTC
CASSYDIRRVGPETQYF
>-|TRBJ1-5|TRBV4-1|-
TGCGCCAGCAGCCAAGATCTGGGGCAGGGAGATCAGCCCCAGCATTTT
CASSQDLGQGDQPQHF
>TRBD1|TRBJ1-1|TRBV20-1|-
TGCAGTGCTAGAGGGGGACAGGGAGCTTTCTTT
CSARGGQGAFF
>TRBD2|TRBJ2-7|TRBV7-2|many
TGTGCCAGCAGCTTAGTATCGGCGGGACTACTCTACGAGCAGTACTTC
CASSLVSAGLLYEQYF
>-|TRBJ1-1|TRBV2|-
TGTGCCAGCAGTGATTCTGAAGCTTTCTTT
CASSDSEAFF
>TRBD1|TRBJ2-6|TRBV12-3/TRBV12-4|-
TGTGCCAGCAGTTTAGGGACAGGGTCTGGGGCCAACGTCCTGACTTTC
CASSLGTGSGANVLTF
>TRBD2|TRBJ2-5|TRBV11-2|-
TGTGCCAGCAGCTTAGTGGGACTAGCGGGAGCAGAGACCCAGTACTTC
CASSLVGLAGAETQYF
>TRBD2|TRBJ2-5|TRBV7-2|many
TGTGCCAGCAGCTTCGCCCGGGTGGCGGGAGGGGAGACCCAGTACTTC
CASSFARVAGGETQYF
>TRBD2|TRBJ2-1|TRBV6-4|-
TGTGCCAGCAGTGGAACCAGCGGGACCTACAATGAGCAGTTCTTC
CASSGTSGTYNEQFF
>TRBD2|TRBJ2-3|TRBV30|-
TGTGCCTGCAACGGCGGGGGGATAGATACGCAGTATTTT
CACNGGGIDTQYF
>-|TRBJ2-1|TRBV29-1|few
TGCAGCGTTGATATGCACGATGAGCAGTTCTTC
CSVDMHDEQFF
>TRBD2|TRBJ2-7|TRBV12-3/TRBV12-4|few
TGTGCCAGCAGTTTAGTTGGGGGGGAGGCCCACCTTAACTTC
CASSLVGGEAHLNF
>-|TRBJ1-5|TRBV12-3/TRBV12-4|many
TGTGCCAGCAGCCGCCCCGCGGGGCTCCAGCCCCAGCATTTT
CASSRPAGLQPQHF
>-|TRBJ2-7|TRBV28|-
TGTGCCAGCAGTGTGCCCGGGGCGGGTGGGTACGAGCAGTACTTC
CASSVPGAGGYEQYF
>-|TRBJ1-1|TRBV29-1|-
TGCAGCGCCGGGACATTATCAAGGAACACTGAAGCTTTCTTT
CSAGTLSRNTEAFF
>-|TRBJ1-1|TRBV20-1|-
TGCAGTGCTATCGCCTTTCGAAAGGGCACTGAAGCTTTCTTT
CSAIAFRKGTEAFF
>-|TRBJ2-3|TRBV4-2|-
TGTGCCAGCAGCCAAGCTATTGACCCAGGAAGCGTTACGCAGTATTTT
CASSQAIDPGSVTQYF
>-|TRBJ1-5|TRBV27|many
TGTGCCAGCAGTGGGAGGGTTAGCAATCAGCCCCAGCATTTT
CASSGRVSNQPQHF
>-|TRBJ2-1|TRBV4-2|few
TGTGCCAGCAGCCAAGGGTCGGGTGGTAGCCATGAGCAGTTCTTC
CASSQGSGGSHEQFF
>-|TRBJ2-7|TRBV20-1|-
TGCAGTGCTAGAGATAACCGTAGACGCGAGCAGTACTTC
CSARDNRRREQYF
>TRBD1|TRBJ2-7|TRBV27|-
TGTGCCAGCAGTTTCAGGGGGCGGGGATACGAGCAGTACTTC
CASSFRGRGYEQYF
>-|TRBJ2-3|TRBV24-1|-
TGTGCCACCAGTGTACAGGGCACAGATACGCAGTATTTT
CATSVQGTDTQYF
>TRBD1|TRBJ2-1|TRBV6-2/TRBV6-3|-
TGTGCCAGCAGTTACTTACCTCCCGGGACAGGGGACGTCAATGAGCAGTTCTTC
CASSYLPPGTGDVNEQFF
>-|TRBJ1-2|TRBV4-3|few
TGCGCCAGCAGCCAGACCAGGGGATTAGGCTACACCTTC
CASSQTRGLGYTF
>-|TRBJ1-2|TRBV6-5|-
TGTGCCAGCAGCCGCAGTCAGGGCCAGCCGGACTATGGCTACACCTTC
CASSRSQGQPDYGYTF
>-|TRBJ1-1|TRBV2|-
TGTGCCAGCACGATCCTAAATCCTGAAGCTTTCTTT
CASTILNPEAFF
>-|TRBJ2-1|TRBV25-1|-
TGTGCCAGCCAGCGCGGGGCCAATGAGCAGTTCTTC
CASQRGANEQFF
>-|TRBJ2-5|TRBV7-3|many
TGTGCCAGCAGCTTCGGGAGCCAAGAGACCCAGTACTTC
CASSFGSQETQYF
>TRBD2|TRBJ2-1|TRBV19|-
TGTGCCAGTAGTATAGAAGCGGGACAGCAGTTCTTC
CASSIEAGQQFF
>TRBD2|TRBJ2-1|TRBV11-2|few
TGTGCCAGCAGCATAGCGGGAGGCCCCGGTGGGGAGCAGTTCTTC
CASSIAGGPGGEQFF
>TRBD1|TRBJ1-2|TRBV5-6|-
TGTGCCAGCAGCTCTCAGGGGGAGGACTATGGCTACACCTTC
CASSSQGEDYGYTF
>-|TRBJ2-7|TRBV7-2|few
TGTGCCAGCAGCCGAAGTGGTGGAGGGACGCAGTACTTC
CASSRSGGGTQYF
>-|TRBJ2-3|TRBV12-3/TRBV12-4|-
TGTGCCAGCACCCCAAGAGGGTCCACAGATACGCAGTATTTT
CASTPRGSTDTQYF
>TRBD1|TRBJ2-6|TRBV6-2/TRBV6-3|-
TGTGCCAGCAGCGAAGCGACAGGGGGCGCTGGGGCCAACGTCCTGACTTTC
CASSEATGGAGANVLTF
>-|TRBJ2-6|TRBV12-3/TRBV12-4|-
TGTGCCAGCAGTTTAAGGCGCGATGTCGCCAACGTCCTGACTTTC
CASSLRRDVANVLTF
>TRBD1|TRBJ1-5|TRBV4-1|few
TGCGCCAGCAGCCAAGACAGGGGGTTAGGGAATCAGCCCCAGCATTTT
CASSQDRGLGNQPQHF
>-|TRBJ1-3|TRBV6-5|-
TGTGCCAGCAGTTACTCTCGCAGAGGCTCTGGAAACACCATATATTTT
CASSYSRRGSGNTIYF